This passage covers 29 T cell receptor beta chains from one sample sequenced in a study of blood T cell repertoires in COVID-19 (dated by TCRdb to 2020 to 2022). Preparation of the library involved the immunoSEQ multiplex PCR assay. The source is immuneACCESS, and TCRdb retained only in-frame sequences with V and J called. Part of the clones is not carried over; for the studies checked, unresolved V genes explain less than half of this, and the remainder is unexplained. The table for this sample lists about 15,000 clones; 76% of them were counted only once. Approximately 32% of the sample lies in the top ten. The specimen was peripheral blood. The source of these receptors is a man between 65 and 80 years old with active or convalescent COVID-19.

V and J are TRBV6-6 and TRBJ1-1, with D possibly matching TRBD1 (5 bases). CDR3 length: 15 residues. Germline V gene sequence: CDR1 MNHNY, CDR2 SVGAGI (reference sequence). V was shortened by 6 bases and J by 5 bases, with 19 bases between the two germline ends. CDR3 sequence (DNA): TGTGCCAGCAGGGAGGGGTTTCGGGACCTTACTGAAGCTTTCTTT. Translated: CASREGFRDLTEAFF.

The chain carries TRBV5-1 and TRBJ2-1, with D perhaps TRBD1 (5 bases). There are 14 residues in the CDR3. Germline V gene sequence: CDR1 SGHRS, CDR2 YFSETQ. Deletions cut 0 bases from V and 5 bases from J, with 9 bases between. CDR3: CASSLAWGNNEQFF. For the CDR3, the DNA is TGCGCCAGCAGCTTGGCCTGGGGCAACAATGAGCAGTTCTTC.

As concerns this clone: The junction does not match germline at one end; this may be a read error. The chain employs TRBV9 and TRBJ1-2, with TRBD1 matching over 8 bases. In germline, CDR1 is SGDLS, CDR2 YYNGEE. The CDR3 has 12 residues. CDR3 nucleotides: TGTGCCAGCAGCGGCCCCAGGGGGCGATCCCCCTTC. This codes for CASSGPRGRSPF.

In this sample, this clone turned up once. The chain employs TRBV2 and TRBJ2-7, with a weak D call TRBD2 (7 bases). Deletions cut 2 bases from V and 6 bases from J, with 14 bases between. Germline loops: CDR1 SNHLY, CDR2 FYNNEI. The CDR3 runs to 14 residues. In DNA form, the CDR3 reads TGTGCCAGCAGTGAATTTACAGGGAGGGGCGAGCAGTACTTC. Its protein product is CASSEFTGRGEQYF.

This CDR3 reads CASSSTGANNSPLHF. As DNA, the CDR3 is TGTGCCAGTAGCTCGACAGGGGCCAATAATTCACCCCTCCACTTT. The rearrangement uses TRBV19 and TRBJ1-6; 8 bases map to TRBD1. J lost 5 bases, V lost 6 bases, and 6 bases had no gene match. Germline V gene lookup returns CDR1 LNHDA and CDR2 SQIVND (reference sequence). The CDR3 has 15 amino acids.

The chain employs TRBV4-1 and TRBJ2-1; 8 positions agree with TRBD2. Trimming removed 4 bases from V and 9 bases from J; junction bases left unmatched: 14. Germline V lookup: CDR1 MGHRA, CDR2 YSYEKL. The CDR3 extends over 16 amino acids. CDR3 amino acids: CASSRTLAVGGGEQFF. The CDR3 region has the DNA TGCGCCAGCAGCCGTACACTAGCGGTGGGAGGTGGTGAGCAGTTCTTC.

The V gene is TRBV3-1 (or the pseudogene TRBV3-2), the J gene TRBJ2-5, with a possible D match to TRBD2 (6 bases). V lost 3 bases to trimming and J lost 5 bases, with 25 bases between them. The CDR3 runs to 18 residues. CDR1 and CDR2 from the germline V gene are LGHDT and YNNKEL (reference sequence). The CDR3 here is CASSHNPFRADGGETQYF. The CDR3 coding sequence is TGTGCCAGCAGCCACAACCCGTTCCGGGCGGATGGGGGGGAGACCCAGTACTTC.

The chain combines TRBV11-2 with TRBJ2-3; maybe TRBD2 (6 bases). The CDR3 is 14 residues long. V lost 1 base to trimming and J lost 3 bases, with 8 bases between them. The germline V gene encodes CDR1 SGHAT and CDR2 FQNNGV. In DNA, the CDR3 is TGTGCCAGCAGCTTAGTCCGGGAGACAGATACGCAGTATTTT. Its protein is CASSLVRETDTQYF.

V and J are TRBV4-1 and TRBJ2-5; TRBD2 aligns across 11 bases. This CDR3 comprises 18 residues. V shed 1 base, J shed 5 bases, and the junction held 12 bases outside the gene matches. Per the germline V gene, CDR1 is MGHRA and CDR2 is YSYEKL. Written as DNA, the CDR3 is TGCGCCAGCAGCCAAGTAAGGAGTAGCGGGGGGGCCGGTGAGACCCAGTACTTC. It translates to CASSQVRSSGGAGETQYF.

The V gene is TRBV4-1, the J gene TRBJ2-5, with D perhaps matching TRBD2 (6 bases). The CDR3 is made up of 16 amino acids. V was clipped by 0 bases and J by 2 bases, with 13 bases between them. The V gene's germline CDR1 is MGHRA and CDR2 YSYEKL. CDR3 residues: CASSQEAGRSQETQYF. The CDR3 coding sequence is TGCGCCAGCAGCCAAGAGGCAGGGAGGTCACAAGAGACCCAGTACTTC.

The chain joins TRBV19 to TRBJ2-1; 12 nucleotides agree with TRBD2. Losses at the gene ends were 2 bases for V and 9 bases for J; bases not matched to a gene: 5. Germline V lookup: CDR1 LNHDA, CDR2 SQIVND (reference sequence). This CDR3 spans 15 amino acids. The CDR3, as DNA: TGTGCCAGTAGTATACCTAGCGGGGGGGCCGGTGAGCAGTTCTTC. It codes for CASSIPSGGAGEQFF.

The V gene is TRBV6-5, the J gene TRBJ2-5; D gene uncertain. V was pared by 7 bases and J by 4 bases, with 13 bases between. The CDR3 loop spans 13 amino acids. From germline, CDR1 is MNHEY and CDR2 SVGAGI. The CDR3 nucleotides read TGTGCCAGCAAAGACCATTGGGCAGAGACCCAGTACTTC. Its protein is CASKDHWAETQYF.

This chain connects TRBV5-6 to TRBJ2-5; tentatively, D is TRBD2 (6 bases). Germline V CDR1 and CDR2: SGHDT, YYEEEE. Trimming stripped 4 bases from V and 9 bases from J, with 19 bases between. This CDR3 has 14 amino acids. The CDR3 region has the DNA TGTGCCAGCAGCCAGGGCCTGGGCCGCGGGGCCCAGTACTTC. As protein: CASSQGLGRGAQYF.

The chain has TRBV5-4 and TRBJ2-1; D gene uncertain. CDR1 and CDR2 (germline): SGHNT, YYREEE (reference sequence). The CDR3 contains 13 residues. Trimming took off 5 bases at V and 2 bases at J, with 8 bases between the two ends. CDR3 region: CASSFDTYNEQFF. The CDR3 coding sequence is TGTGCCAGCAGTTTTGACACCTACAATGAGCAGTTCTTC.

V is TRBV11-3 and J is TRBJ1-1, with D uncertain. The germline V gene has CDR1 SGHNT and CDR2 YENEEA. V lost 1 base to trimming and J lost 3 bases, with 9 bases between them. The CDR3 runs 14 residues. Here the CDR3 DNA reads TGTGCCAGCAGCTTAGGAGGGCCGGACACTGAAGCTTTCTTT. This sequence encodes CASSLGGPDTEAFF. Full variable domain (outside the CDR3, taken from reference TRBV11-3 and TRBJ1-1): EAGVVQSPRYKIIEKKQPVAFWCNPISGHNTLYWYLQNLGQGPELLIRYENEEAVDDSQLPKDRFSAERLKGVDSTLKIQPAELGDSAVYLCASSLGGPDTEAFFGQGTRLTVV.

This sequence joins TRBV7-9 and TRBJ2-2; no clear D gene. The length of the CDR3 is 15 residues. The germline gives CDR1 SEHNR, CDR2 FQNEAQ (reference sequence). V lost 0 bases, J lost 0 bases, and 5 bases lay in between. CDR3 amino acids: CASSLAQTNTGELFF. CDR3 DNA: TGTGCCAGCAGCTTAGCACAGACGAACACCGGGGAGCTGTTTTTT. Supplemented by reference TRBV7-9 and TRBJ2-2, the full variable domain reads DTGVSQNPRHKITKRGQNVTFRCDPISEHNRLYWYRQTLGQGPEFLTYFQNEAQLEKSRLLSDRFSAERPKGSFSTLEIQRTEQGDSAMYLCASSLAQTNTGELFFGEGSRLTVL.

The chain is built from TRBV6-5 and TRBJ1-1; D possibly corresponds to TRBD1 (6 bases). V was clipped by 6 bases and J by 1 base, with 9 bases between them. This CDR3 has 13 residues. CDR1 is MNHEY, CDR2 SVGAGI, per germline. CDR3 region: CASRLQGNTEAFF. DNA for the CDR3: TGTGCCAGCAGGTTACAGGGGAACACTGAAGCTTTCTTT.

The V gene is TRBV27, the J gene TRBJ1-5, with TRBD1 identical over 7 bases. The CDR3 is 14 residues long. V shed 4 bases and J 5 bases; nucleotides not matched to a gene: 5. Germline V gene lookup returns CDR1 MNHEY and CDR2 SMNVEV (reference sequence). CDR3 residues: CASSSQGSDQPQHF. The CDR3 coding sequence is TGTGCCAGCAGTTCACAGGGGAGCGATCAGCCCCAGCATTTT.

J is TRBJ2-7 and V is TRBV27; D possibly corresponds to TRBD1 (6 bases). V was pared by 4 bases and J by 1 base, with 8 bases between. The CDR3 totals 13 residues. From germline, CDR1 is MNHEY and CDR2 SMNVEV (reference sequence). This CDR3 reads CASSYTGSYEQYF. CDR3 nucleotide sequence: TGTGCCAGCAGTTACACAGGGTCCTACGAGCAGTACTTC.

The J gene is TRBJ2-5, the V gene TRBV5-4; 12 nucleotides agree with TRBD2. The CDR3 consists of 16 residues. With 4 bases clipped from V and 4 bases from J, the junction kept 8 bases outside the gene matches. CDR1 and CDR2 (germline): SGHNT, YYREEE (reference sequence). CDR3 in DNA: TGTGCCAGCAGCGGGCTAGCGGGAGGGTGGGGAGAGACCCAGTACTTC. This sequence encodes CASSGLAGGWGETQYF.

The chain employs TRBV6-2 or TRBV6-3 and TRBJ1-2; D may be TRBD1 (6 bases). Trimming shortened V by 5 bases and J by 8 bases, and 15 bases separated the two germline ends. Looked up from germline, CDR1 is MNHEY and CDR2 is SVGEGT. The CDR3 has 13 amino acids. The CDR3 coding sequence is TGTGCCAGCAGTCCGGGGGGGCAAGGAGGCTACACCTTC. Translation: CASSPGGQGGYTF.

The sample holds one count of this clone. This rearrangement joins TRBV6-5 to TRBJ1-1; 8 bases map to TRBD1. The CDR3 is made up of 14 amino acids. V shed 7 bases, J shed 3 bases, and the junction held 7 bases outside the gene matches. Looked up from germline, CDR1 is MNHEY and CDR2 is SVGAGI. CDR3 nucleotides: TGTGCCAGCACCACGACAGGGGTGGACACTGAAGCTTTCTTT. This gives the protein CASTTTGVDTEAFF.

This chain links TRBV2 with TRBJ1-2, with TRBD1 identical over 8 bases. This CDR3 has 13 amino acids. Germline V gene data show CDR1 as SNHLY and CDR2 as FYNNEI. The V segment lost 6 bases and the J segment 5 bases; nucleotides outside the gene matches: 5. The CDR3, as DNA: TGTGCCAGCAGGGACAGGGTGTCGTATGGCTACACCTTC. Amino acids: CASRDRVSYGYTF. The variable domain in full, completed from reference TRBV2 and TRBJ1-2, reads EPEVTQTPSHQVTQMGQEVILRCVPISNHLYFYWYRQILGQKVEFLVSFYNNEISEKSEIFDDQFSVERPDGSNFTLKIRSTKLEDSAMYFCASRDRVSYGYTFGSGTRLTVV.

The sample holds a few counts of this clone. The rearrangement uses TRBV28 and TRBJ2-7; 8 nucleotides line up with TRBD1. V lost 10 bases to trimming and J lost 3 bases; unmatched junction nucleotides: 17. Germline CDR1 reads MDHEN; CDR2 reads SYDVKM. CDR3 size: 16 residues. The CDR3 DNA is TGTGCCACCGAAGGACAGGGTTGGCCCCTTTTCTACGAGCAGTACTTC. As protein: CATEGQGWPLFYEQYF. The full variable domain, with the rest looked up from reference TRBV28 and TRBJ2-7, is DVKVTQSSRYLVKRTGEKVFLECVQDMDHENMFWYRQDPGLGLRLIYFSYDVKMKEKGDIPEGYSVSREKKERFSLILESASTNQTSMYLCATEGQGWPLFYEQYFGPGTRLTVT.

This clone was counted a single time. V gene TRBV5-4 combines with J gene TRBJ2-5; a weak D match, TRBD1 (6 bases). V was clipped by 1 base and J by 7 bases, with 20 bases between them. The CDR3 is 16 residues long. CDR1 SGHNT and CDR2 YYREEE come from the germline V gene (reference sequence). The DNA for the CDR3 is TGTGCCAGCAGCTTGTCGCAGGGGCCGGCCTCACCGACCCAGTACTTC. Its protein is CASSLSQGPASPTQYF.

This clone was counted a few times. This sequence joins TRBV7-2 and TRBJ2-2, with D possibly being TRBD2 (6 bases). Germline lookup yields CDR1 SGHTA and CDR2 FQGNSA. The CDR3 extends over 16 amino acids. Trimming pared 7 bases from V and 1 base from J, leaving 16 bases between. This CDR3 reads CASTLSGTQNTGELFF. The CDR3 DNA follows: TGTGCCAGCACCCTGTCCGGGACTCAGAACACCGGGGAGCTGTTTTTT.

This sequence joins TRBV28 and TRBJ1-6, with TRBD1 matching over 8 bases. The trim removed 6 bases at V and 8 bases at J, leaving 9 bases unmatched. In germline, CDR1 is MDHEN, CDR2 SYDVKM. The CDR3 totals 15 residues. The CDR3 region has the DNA TGTGCCAGCAGACCACTCCGGACAGGGTATTCACCCCTCCACTTT. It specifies CASRPLRTGYSPLHF.

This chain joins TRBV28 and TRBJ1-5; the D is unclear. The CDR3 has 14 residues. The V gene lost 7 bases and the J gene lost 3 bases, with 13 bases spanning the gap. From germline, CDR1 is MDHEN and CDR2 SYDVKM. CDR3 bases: TGTGCCAGCACCTCGGGATCCTTCAATCAGCCCCAGCATTTT. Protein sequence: CASTSGSFNQPQHF.

The CDR3 loop is CASALTSPSGRFKNIQYF. The CDR3 coding sequence is TGTGCTAGTGCCTTGACCTCACCATCGGGGAGGTTCAAAAACATTCAGTACTTC. The rearrangement uses TRBV12-5 and TRBJ2-4, with D maybe TRBD2 (6 bases). V was shortened by 7 bases and J by 3 bases, with 25 bases between the two germline ends. This CDR3 comprises 18 residues. Germline CDR1 LGHNT, CDR2 FRNRAP.